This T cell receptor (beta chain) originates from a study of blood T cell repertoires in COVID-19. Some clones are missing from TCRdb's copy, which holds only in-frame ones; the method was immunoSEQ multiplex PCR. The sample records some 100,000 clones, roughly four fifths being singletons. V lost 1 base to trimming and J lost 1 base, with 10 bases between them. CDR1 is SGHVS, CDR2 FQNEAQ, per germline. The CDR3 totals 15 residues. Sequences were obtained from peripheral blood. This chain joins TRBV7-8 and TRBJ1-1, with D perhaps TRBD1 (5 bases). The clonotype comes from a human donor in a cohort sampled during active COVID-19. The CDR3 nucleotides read TGTGCCAGCAGCTTAGTCTACAGGAGGAACACTGAAGCTTTCTTT. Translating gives CASSLVYRRNTEAFF.